The 29 T cell receptor beta chains in this list originate from one sample, sequenced in a study of cytomegalovirus exposure and HLA in healthy donors. Primers: 60 Vbeta forward and 13 Jbeta reverse. Method: immunoSEQ multiplex PCR; TCRdb's copy keeps in-frame clones and lacks some. The sample includes some 130,000 clones, around 73% seen only once; the top ten take 1.3%. Specimen: PBMCs. The receptor set was obtained from a woman in her thirties or forties in good health and CMV-seronegative.

In this sample, this clone turned up a few times. The V and J genes are TRBV4-1 and TRBJ1-2; D not certain. The CDR3 runs 14 residues. Germline CDR1 and CDR2: MGHRA and YSYEKL. With 5 bases removed from V and 3 bases from J, the gap between germline ends came to 13 bases. The CDR3 coding sequence is TGCGCCAGCAGCTTCGAACTCGGGGACTATGGCTACACCTTC. It translates to CASSFELGDYGYTF.

The chain uses TRBV19 and TRBJ2-7, with TRBD2 as a possible D gene (6 bases). CDR1 is LNHDA, CDR2 SQIVND, per germline (reference sequence). V was shortened by 10 bases and J by 3 bases, with 19 bases between the two germline ends. The CDR3 length is 14 residues. CDR3 residues: CATARGGINYEQYF. The CDR3 nucleotides read TGTGCCACCGCCCGGGGCGGGATCAACTACGAGCAGTACTTC.

Turning to this clone: The same CDR3 arises from other DNA sequences in this sample as well. The chain couples TRBV7-2 to TRBJ1-2; D is possibly TRBD1 (6 bases). The V end was cut by 5 bases, the J end by 2 bases, with 9 bases between. This CDR3 comprises 13 residues. Per the germline V gene, CDR1 is SGHTA and CDR2 is FQGNSA. The CDR3 DNA is TGTGCCAGCAGCCCGGACAGAAACTATGGCTACACCTTC. Translation gives CASSPDRNYGYTF. Full variable domain (outside the CDR3, taken from reference TRBV7-2 and TRBJ1-2): GAGVSQSPSNKVTEKGKDVELRCDPISGHTALYWYRQSLGQGLEFLIYFQGNSAPDKSGLPSDRFSAERTGGSVSTLTIQRTQQEDSAVYLCASSPDRNYGYTFGSGTRLTVV.

The chain employs TRBV19 and TRBJ1-1; the D is unclear. This CDR3 is built from 13 residues. V was trimmed by 5 bases and J by 0 bases, leaving 7 bases between them. From germline, CDR1 is LNHDA and CDR2 SQIVND (reference sequence). CDR3 DNA: TGTGCCAGTAGTTGGGCCTTGAACACTGAAGCTTTCTTT. Protein product: CASSWALNTEAFF.

The chain joins TRBV15 to TRBJ2-7; 8 bases are a match to TRBD1. Germline loops: CDR1 LNHNV, CDR2 YYDKDF (reference sequence). The CDR3 consists of 15 residues. Germline trimming cut 0 bases from V and 4 bases from J; bases unmatched to any gene: 5. CDR3 residues: CATSREPGQAYEQYF. The CDR3 DNA is TGTGCCACCAGCAGAGAGCCGGGACAGGCTTACGAGCAGTACTTC.

V usage is TRBV7-2 and J usage is TRBJ2-2; the D is unclear. The V gene lost 5 bases and the J gene lost 1 base, with 8 bases spanning the gap. The V gene's germline CDR1 is SGHTA and CDR2 FQGNSA. This CDR3 has 14 amino acids. Here the CDR3 reads CASSQTVNTGELFF. Written as DNA, the CDR3 is TGTGCCAGCAGCCAAACGGTGAACACCGGGGAGCTGTTTTTT.

J is TRBJ2-1 and V is TRBV7-9; 7 bases align to TRBD1. The V gene's germline CDR1 is SEHNR and CDR2 FQNEAQ (reference sequence). The CDR3 length is 15 residues. Trimming took 6 bases from V and 0 from J; bases not matched to a gene: 5. CDR3 bases: TGTGCCAGCAGAAGACAGGGAATCTCCTACAATGAGCAGTTCTTC. Translation: CASRRQGISYNEQFF.

V usage is TRBV4-1 and J usage is TRBJ1-5; D is possibly TRBD1 (6 bases). This CDR3 has 15 residues. Germline V gene sequence: CDR1 MGHRA, CDR2 YSYEKL. Trimming shortened V by 5 bases and J by 6 bases, and 17 bases separated the two germline ends. CDR3: CASSSHREISQPQHF. CDR3 in DNA: TGCGCCAGCAGCTCACACAGGGAAATCAGTCAGCCCCAGCATTTT.

V usage is TRBV21-1 and J usage is TRBJ2-7; TRBD1, the D gene given by the table, was not confirmed from the DNA. TRBV21-1 is shown as a pseudogene. CDR3 length: 24 residues. CDR3 sequence: CASSKPKLSETGTGGPGMAYEQYF. CDR3 DNA sequence: TGTGCCAGCAGCAAACCGAAACTTTCGGAGACCGGGACAGGGGGCCCAGGGATGGCCTACGAGCAGTACTTC.

V is TRBV13 and J is TRBJ1-2; D may be TRBD1 (5 bases). The germline gives CDR1 PRHDT, CDR2 FYEKMQ (reference sequence). The CDR3 totals 16 residues. Trimming took off 4 bases at V and 3 bases at J, with 18 bases between the two ends. The CDR3 loop is CASSSKYIRVDYGYTF. For the CDR3, the DNA is TGTGCCAGCAGCTCGAAGTATATCAGGGTGGACTATGGCTACACCTTC.

This chain connects TRBV4-1 to TRBJ1-1; unclear D gene. CDR1 MGHRA and CDR2 YSYEKL come from the germline V gene. This CDR3 spans 13 amino acids. With 2 bases removed from V and 5 bases from J, the gap between germline ends came to 9 bases. CDR3 region: CASSQNRGTEAFF. As DNA, the CDR3 is TGCGCCAGCAGCCAAAATAGAGGGACTGAAGCTTTCTTT.

As to this clone: At one end, the junction sequence differs from germline, possibly due to a read error. The same CDR3 is also encoded by other DNA sequences in this sample. The V and J genes are TRBV2 and TRBJ2-2; D possibly corresponds to TRBD1 (6 bases). Germline V gene sequence: CDR1 SNHLY, CDR2 FYNNEI. The CDR3 covers 14 residues. CDR3 region: CASRQESNTGELFF. As DNA, the CDR3 is TGCGCCAGTCGACAGGAATCGAACACCGGGGAGCTGTTTTTT.

This clone was detected only a few times. This chain's CDR3 is CASSEQGWVQFF. The CDR3 DNA sequence: TGCGCCAGCAGTGAACAGGGTTGGGTGCAGTTCTTC. J is TRBJ2-1 and V is TRBV10-1, with TRBD1 as a possible D gene (6 bases). Germline V gene sequence: CDR1 WNHNN, CDR2 SYGVQD (reference sequence). V was clipped by 3 bases and J by 12 bases, with 12 bases between them. The CDR3 is 12 amino acids.

The chain employs TRBV2 and TRBJ2-1, with TRBD2 matching over 10 bases. V lost 3 bases to trimming and J lost 9 bases; unmatched junction nucleotides: 8. This CDR3 region has 15 residues. Germline loops: CDR1 SNHLY, CDR2 FYNNEI. DNA of the CDR3: TGTGCCAGCAGTGATACAAGCGGGGGGGCCTTTGAGCAGTTCTTC. It is translated as CASSDTSGGAFEQFF.

This chain connects TRBV7-2 to TRBJ1-1, with D tentatively TRBD1 (6 bases). The germline V and J ends were trimmed by 6 bases and 1 base, with 9 bases remaining between them. The germline gives CDR1 SGHTA, CDR2 FQGNSA. This CDR3 has 13 amino acids. The CDR3 region is CASRGQSNTEAFF. CDR3 nucleotide sequence: TGTGCCAGCAGAGGACAGTCGAACACTGAAGCTTTCTTT. Complete variable domain (other parts from reference TRBV7-2 and TRBJ1-1): GAGVSQSPSNKVTEKGKDVELRCDPISGHTALYWYRQSLGQGLEFLIYFQGNSAPDKSGLPSDRFSAERTGGSVSTLTIQRTQQEDSAVYLCASRGQSNTEAFFGQGTRLTVV.

This chain connects TRBV7-9 to TRBJ1-2; D call uncertain. V was trimmed by 3 bases and J by 8 bases, leaving 13 bases between them. CDR1 and CDR2 from the germline V gene are SEHNR and FQNEAQ (reference sequence). This CDR3 spans 13 amino acids. CDR3 bases: TGTGCCAGCAGCTTGTTGGGGAGAGGCGGCTACACCTTC. Its protein product is CASSLLGRGGYTF.

The gene calls are TRBV5-4 and TRBJ2-3; 8 bases are shared with TRBD1. The V segment lost 4 bases and the J segment 5 bases; nucleotides outside the gene matches: 12. The length of the CDR3 is 16 residues. Per germline, CDR1 SGHNT and CDR2 YYREEE (reference sequence). CDR3 in amino acids: CASSPGWAGGRDTQYF. CDR3 coding DNA: TGTGCCAGCAGCCCGGGATGGGCAGGGGGCAGAGATACGCAGTATTTT.

This clone was found once. The chain couples TRBV5-1 to TRBJ2-1; TRBD1 matches 8 bases. This CDR3 contains 14 residues. Germline V gene lookup returns CDR1 SGHRS and CDR2 YFSETQ. V was pared by 1 base and J by 5 bases, with 2 bases of the junction left unmatched. The CDR3: CASSLSGGHNEQFF. The CDR3 coding sequence is TGCGCCAGCAGCTTGTCAGGGGGCCACAATGAGCAGTTCTTC.

This chain joins TRBV7-9 and TRBJ2-5; TRBD1 is a possible D gene (6 bases). V was shortened by 2 bases and J by 3 bases, with 13 bases between the two germline ends. The CDR3 length is 15 residues. Germline assignment: CDR1 SEHNR and CDR2 FQNEAQ (reference sequence). CDR3 loop: CASSLNVQGKETQYF. The DNA of the CDR3 is TGTGCCAGCAGCTTAAACGTTCAGGGGAAAGAGACCCAGTACTTC.

The genes are TRBV19 and TRBJ1-6; TRBD1 agrees at 11 bases. This CDR3 has 16 residues. Germline trimming cut 10 bases from V and 8 bases from J; bases unmatched to any gene: 13. Germline-derived CDR1 and CDR2 are LNHDA and SQIVND (reference sequence). The CDR3, as DNA: TGTGCCACGCGGGACAGGGGGAAACTCGGGTATTCACCCCTCCACTTT. Its translation is CATRDRGKLGYSPLHF.

The rearrangement uses TRBV9 and TRBJ2-2; 7 positions match TRBD1. With 3 bases clipped from V and 7 bases from J, the junction kept 9 bases outside the gene matches. Per the germline V gene, CDR1 is SGDLS and CDR2 is YYNGEE. There are 15 residues in the CDR3. CDR3 in amino acids: CASSAGTVINGELFF. Here the CDR3 DNA reads TGTGCCAGCAGCGCCGGGACAGTAATTAACGGGGAGCTGTTTTTT.

The chain couples TRBV25-1 to TRBJ2-3, with TRBD2 identical over 8 bases. Germline trimming cut 5 bases from V and 6 bases from J; bases unmatched to any gene: 7. Germline-derived CDR1 and CDR2 are MGHDK and SYGVNS. The CDR3 spans 14 residues. CDR3 residues: CASSSGTRGDTQYF. The CDR3 region has the DNA TGTGCCAGCAGTTCCGGGACTAGGGGTGATACGCAGTATTTT.

This clone was seen a few times. The chain recombines TRBV10-3 with TRBJ1-2, with D possibly matching TRBD1 (6 bases). CDR1 and CDR2 from the germline V gene are ENHRY and SYGVKD. V lost 4 bases and J 7 bases, leaving 16 bases between the germline ends. CDR3 length: 14 amino acids. The CDR3 bases are TGTGCCATCAGTGGGGAAACAGGGAATGGTGGCTACACCTTC. Translating gives CAISGETGNGGYTF.

The chain recombines TRBV9 with TRBJ2-1; 9 nucleotides match TRBD2. CDR1 is SGDLS, CDR2 YYNGEE, per germline. V was clipped by 5 bases and J by 0 bases; unmatched bases: 15. The CDR3 runs to 19 residues. The CDR3 coding sequence is TGTGCCAGCAGTCTTGGGGCTAGCGGGGTTATTAGCTCCTACAATGAGCAGTTCTTC. It codes for CASSLGASGVISSYNEQFF.

The J gene is TRBJ1-3, the V gene TRBV27; possibly TRBD1 for D (5 bases). Germline CDR1 reads MNHEY; CDR2 reads SMNVEV (reference sequence). With 1 base removed from V and 2 bases from J, the gap between germline ends came to 12 bases. The CDR3 loop spans 16 amino acids. The CDR3 is CASSLYSGGAGNTIYF. DNA of the CDR3: TGTGCCAGCAGTTTATACTCCGGAGGGGCTGGAAACACCATATATTTT.

The gene calls are TRBV5-4 and TRBJ1-2, with 9 bases aligning to TRBD1. There are 15 residues in the CDR3. The V and J ends lost 4 bases and 3 bases, in that order; junction bases with no gene match: 7. Germline assignment: CDR1 SGHNT and CDR2 YYREEE (reference sequence). CDR3: CASSRGTGWDYGYTF. The CDR3 DNA reads TGTGCCAGCAGCCGAGGGACAGGGTGGGACTATGGCTACACCTTC. Complete variable domain (other parts from reference TRBV5-4 and TRBJ1-2): ETGVTQSPTHLIKTRGQQVTLRCSSQSGHNTVSWYQQALGQGPQFIFQYYREEENGRGNFPPRFSGLQFPNYSSELNVNALELDDSALYLCASSRGTGWDYGYTFGSGTRLTVV.

The chain links TRBV6-5 to TRBJ1-4, with 7 bases fitting TRBD1. The CDR3 covers 15 residues. V gave up 5 bases and J gave up 0 bases; unmatched junction bases: 3. Germline-derived CDR1 and CDR2 are MNHEY and SVGAGI. CDR3 nucleotide sequence: TGTGCCAGCAGTCCAACAGGGGCAACTAATGAAAAACTGTTTTTT. Translation gives CASSPTGATNEKLFF.

The chain has TRBV7-2 and TRBJ2-7, with TRBD2 matching over 10 bases. The V gene end was trimmed by 5 bases and the J gene end by 3 bases; junction bases not matched to a gene: 10. The CDR3 totals 16 residues. The germline CDR1 and CDR2 sequences are SGHTA and FQGNSA. Here the CDR3 DNA reads TGTGCCAGCAGCCGATATTCTAGCGGGGGTTTCTACGAGCAGTACTTC. Translating it yields CASSRYSSGGFYEQYF.

The chain recombines TRBV5-1 with TRBJ2-2; the match to TRBD2 covers 10 bases. Germline values: CDR1 SGHRS, CDR2 YFSETQ. CDR3 length: 15 residues. The ends lost 2 bases at V and 5 bases at J; junction bases unmatched: 3. This CDR3 reads CASSFSAGGTGELFF. The CDR3, as DNA: TGCGCCAGCAGCTTTTCAGCGGGAGGGACCGGGGAGCTGTTTTTT. The variable domain in full, completed from reference TRBV5-1 and TRBJ2-2, reads KAGVTQTPRYLIKTRGQQVTLSCSPISGHRSVSWYQQTPGQGLQFLFEYFSETQRNKGNFPGRFSGRQFSNSRSEMNVSTLELGDSALYLCASSFSAGGTGELFFGEGSRLTVL.